This T cell receptor (beta chain) came from a study of chemoradiotherapy in HPV16-positive cancers (dated by TCRdb to 2022 to 2024). At the level of the whole study: Using functional T-cell assays on cells from a couple of HPV16-positive patients, the researchers defined candidate HPV-specific T-cell clones and common TCR motifs. Whether T-cell immunity against the HPV oncoproteins E6 and E7 changes during chemoradiotherapy and whether survival is affected by this immunity were examined in the study. The candidate HPV-specific TCRs and motifs were subsequently tracked in TCR repertoires obtained from some 90 patients with HPV-related cancers.

Summary of the overall study and its limitations: In HPV16-positive patients, expansion of HPV-responsive T cells during chemoradiotherapy was associated with improved recurrence-free survival. Expansion of candidate HPV-specific clones and E7-related TCR motifs was observed in the tumor microenvironment during treatment, whereas no such expansion was observed for non-HPV-specific T cells. The survival association was reported for HPV16-positive patients, and the functional definition of HPV-specific T cells was derived from only two HPV16-positive patients.

The cysteine opens and the phenylalanine closes a CDR3 of 15 amino acids. Only the CDR3 DNA is retained, 45 bases long and in frame from the first base. CDR1 SSHAT and CDR2 FNYEAQ are derived from the germline V gene (reference sequence). The library was obtained by the immunoSEQ multiplex PCR assay. What TCRdb holds here is the immuneACCESS table cut down to in-frame rearrangements. Part of the clones is not present; checked against another copy, under half of the missing clones reflect an unresolved V gene, and the others are unexplained. In this sample the table shows some 16,000 clones, approximately 79% of which occur a single time. The ten largest clones take up approximately 11% of the sample. Repertoires were sampled repeatedly over the course of chemoradiotherapy, so clonal expansion could be followed in the tumor microenvironment. In regard to this clone: The antigen it recognizes is unknown. An end of the junction differs from the germline gene, which may be a read error.

The TCR comes from a human donor with HPV-associated anogenital cancer. This specimen was taken from a patient who underwent chemoradiotherapy. The V gene is TRBV7-7 and the J gene is TRBJ2-1, with 12 bases in between that match TRBD2. The CDR3 protein is CASSLRLAGDNEQFF. Read as DNA, the sequence is TGTGCTAGCAGCTTAAGACTAGCGGGGGACAATGAGCAGTTCTTC.